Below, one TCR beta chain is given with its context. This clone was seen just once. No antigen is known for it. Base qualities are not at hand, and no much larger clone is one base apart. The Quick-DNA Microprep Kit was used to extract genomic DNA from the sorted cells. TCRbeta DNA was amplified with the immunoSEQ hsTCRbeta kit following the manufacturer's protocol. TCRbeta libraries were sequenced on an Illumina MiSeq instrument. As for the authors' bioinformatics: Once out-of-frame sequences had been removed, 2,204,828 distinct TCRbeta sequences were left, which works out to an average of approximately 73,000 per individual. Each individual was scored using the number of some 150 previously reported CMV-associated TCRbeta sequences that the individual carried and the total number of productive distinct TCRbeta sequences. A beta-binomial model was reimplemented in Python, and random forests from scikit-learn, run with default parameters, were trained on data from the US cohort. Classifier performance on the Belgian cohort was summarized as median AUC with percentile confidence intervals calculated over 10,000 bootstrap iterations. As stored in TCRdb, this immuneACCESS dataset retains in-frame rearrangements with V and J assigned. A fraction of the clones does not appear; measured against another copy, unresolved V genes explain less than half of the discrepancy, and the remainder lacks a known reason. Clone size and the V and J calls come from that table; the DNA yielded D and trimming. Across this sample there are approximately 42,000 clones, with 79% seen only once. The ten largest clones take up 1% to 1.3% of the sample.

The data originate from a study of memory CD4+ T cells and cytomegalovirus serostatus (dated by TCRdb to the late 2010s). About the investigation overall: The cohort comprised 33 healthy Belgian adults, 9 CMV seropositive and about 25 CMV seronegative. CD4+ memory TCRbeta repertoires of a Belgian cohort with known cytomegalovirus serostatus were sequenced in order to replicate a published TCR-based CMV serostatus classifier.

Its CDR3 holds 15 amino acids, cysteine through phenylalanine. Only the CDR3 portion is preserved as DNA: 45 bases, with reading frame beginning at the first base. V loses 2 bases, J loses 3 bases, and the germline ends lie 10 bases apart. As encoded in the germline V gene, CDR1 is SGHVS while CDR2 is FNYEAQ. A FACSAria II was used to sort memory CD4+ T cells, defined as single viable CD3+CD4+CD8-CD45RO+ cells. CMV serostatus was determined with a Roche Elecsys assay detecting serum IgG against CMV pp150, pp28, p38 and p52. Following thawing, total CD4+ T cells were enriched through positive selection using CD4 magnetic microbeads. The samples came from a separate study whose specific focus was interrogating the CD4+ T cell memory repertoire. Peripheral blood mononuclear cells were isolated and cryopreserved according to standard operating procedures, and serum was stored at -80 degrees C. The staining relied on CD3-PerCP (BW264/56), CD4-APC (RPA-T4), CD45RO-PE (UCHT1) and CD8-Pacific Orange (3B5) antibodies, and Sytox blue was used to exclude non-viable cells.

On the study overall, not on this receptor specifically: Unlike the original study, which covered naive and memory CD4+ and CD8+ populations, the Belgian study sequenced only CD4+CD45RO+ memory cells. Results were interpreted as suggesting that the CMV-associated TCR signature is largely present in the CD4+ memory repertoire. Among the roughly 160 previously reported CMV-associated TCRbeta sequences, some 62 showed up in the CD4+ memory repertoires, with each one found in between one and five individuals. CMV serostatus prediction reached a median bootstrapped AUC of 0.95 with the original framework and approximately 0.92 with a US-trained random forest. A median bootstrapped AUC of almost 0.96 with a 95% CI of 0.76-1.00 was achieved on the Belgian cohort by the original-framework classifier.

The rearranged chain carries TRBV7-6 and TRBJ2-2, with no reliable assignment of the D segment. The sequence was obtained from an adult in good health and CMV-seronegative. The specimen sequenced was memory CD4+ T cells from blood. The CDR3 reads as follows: CASSLRFGDTGELFF. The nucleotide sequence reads TGTGCCAGCAGCTTAAGGTTTGGCGACACCGGGGAGCTGTTTTTT.